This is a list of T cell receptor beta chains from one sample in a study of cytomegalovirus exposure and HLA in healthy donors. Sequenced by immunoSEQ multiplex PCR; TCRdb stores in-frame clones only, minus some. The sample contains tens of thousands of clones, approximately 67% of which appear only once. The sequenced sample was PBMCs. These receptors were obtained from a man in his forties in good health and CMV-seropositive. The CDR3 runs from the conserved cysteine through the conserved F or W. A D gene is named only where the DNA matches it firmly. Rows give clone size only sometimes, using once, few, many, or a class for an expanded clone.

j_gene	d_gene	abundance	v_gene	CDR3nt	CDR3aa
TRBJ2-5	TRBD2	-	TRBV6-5	TGTGCCAGCAGCCCAAGGCGCGGGAGTCAAGAGACCCAGTACTTC	CASSPRRGSQETQYF
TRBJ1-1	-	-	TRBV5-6	TGTGCCAGCAGCTTGGTCCCGGGGAACACTGAAGCTTTCTTT	CASSLVPGNTEAFF
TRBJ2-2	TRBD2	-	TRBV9	TGTGCCAGCAGCGTAGCGGGCGGGGGGGAAAAGAACACCGGGGAGCTGTTTTTT	CASSVAGGGEKNTGELFF
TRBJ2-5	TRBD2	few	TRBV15	TGTGCCACCAGCGGAAGCAGTTCGGGGGGGAGGGAGACCCAGTACTTC	CATSGSSSGGRETQYF
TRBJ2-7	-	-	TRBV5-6	TGTGCCAGCAGCCCCGGGGCAGGGGCGCGAGAGCAGTACTTC	CASSPGAGAREQYF
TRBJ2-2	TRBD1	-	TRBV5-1	TGCGCCAGCATAGAAGGGACAGCAATAGGCAACACCGGGGAGCTGTTTTTT	CASIEGTAIGNTGELFF
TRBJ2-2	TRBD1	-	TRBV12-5	TGTGCTAGTGGTCAGGGGGACAGGGTCACCGGGGAGCTGTTTTTT	CASGQGDRVTGELFF
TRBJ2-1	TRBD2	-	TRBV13	TGTGCCAGCAGCTCATCCTCTAGCGGGGCCTCTCCAAATGAGCAGTTCTTC	CASSSSSSGASPNEQFF
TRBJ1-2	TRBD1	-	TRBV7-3	TGTGCCAGCAGCAGCAGGGGGGACCTTAACTATGGCTACACCTTC	CASSSRGDLNYGYTF
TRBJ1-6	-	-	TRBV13	TGTGCCAGCAGCCCAGGTCTTGGCATACCCCTCCACTTT	CASSPGLGIPLHF
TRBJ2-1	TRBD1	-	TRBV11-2	TGTGCCAGCAGCCGGGACAGGGGGCTGAGTGAGCAGTTCTTC	CASSRDRGLSEQFF
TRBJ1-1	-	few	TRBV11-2	TGTGCCAGCAGCTTAGATTGGAGGGGTTGGAACACTGAAGCTTTCTTT	CASSLDWRGWNTEAFF
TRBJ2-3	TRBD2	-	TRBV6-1	TGTGCCAGCAGTGAAGTAGGACTAGCGGGCCTTAGCACAGATACGCAGTATTTT	CASSEVGLAGLSTDTQYF
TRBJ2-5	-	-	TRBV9	TGTGCCAGCAGCGCAGAACAGGGAGGGTTTATGGGCCAGTACTTC	CASSAEQGGFMGQYF
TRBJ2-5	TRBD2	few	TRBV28	TGTGCCAGCAGTCCCCTAGCTAGCGGGGGGTACCAAGAGACCCAGTACTTC	CASSPLASGGYQETQYF
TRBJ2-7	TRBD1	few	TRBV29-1	TGCAGCGTTGAATTAAGGCAGGGGGCAAGCTACGAGCAGTACTTC	CSVELRQGASYEQYF
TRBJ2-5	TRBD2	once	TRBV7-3	TGTGCCAGCAGCCCCGACGGGGGGGGGTCTAGAGAGACCCAGTACTTC	CASSPDGGGSRETQYF
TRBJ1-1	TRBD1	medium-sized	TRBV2	TGTGCCAGCAGTACGGACAGGGGCCCCGGCGCTGAAGCTTTCTTT	CASSTDRGPGAEAFF
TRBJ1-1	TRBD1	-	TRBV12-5	TGTGCTAGTCGACCAAAGGGGGCCAGGAACACTGAAGCTTTCTTT	CASRPKGARNTEAFF
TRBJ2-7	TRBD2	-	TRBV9	TGTGCCAGCAGCGCTAGCGGGGGCCCCTACGAGCAGTACTTC	CASSASGGPYEQYF
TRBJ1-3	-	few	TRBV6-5	TGTGCCAGCAGTATGATCAGTGGCTCTGGAAACACCATATATTTT	CASSMISGSGNTIYF
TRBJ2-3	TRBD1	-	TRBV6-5	TGTGCCAGCGGTGGACAGGGCACAGATACGCAGTATTTT	CASGGQGTDTQYF
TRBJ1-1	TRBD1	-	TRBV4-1	TGCGCCAGCAGACGGACAGGGAACACTGAAGCTTTCTTT	CASRRTGNTEAFF
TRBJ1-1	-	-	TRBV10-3	TGTGCCATCAGTGAGAGTCAGGTGAACACTGAAGCTTTCTTT	CAISESQVNTEAFF
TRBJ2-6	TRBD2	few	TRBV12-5	TGTGCTAGTGGTTTGGGGGGGGGTGGTTCCTCTGGGGCCAACGTCCTGACTTTC	CASGLGGGGSSGANVLTF
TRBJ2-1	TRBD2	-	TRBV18	TGTGCCAGCTCACCACGGCGGGGGGGGGTCTACAATGAGCAGTTCTTC	CASSPRRGGVYNEQFF
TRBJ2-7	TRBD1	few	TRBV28	TGTGCCAGCAGTAGTGACAACAGGGGGGTCGAGCAGTACTTC	CASSSDNRGVEQYF
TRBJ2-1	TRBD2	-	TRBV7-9	TGTGCCAGCAGCCCTACTAGCGGGGGAAGCTCCTACAATGAGCAGTTCTTC	CASSPTSGGSSYNEQFF
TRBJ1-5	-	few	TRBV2	TGTGCCAGCAGTGAATGGGAGGGCCCCCAGCATTTT	CASSEWEGPQHF
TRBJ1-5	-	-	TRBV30	TGTGCCTGGAGTCCAGGGAATCAGCCCCAGCATTTT	CAWSPGNQPQHF
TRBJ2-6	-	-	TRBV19	TGTGCCAGTAGTATAACCGTAATCAGCTCTGGGGCCAACGTCCTGACTTTC	CASSITVISSGANVLTF
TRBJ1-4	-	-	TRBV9	TGTGCCAGCAGCGTAGGTGGACTTAGAACTAATGAAAAACTGTTTTTT	CASSVGGLRTNEKLFF
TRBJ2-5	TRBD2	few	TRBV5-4	TGTGCCAGCAGCTCCCTCTGGGGGGGGGAGACCCAGTACTTC	CASSSLWGGETQYF
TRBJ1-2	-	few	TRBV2	TGTGCCCTCAAGGGGATTTTGTACACCTTC	CALKGILYTF
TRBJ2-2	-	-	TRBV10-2	TGCGCCAGCCTTATGGCCCCGAACACCGGGGAGCTGTTTTTT	CASLMAPNTGELFF
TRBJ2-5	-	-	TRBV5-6	TGTGCCAGCACCCACTTGAACGTCGAGACCCAGTACTTC	CASTHLNVETQYF
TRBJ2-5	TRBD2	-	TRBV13	TGTGCCAGCAGCCCCCGACCGGGAGGAGAGACCCAGTACTTC	CASSPRPGGETQYF
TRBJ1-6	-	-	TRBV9	TGTGCCAGCAGCCCAATAGAAGCTACCCCCCCTCCCCTCCACTTT	CASSPIEATPPPLHF
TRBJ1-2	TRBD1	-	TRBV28	TGTGCCAGCAGTTGCGTCGGGACAGGGGACTTGTGTAACTATGGCTACACCTTC	CASSCVGTGDLCNYGYTF
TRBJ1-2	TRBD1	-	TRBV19	TGTGCCAGTAGAGACAGGGGGTTCTATGGCTACACCTTC	CASRDRGFYGYTF
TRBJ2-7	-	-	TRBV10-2	TGCGCCAGCAGTCACTTCCAGGGAATAACCTACGAGCAGTACTTC	CASSHFQGITYEQYF
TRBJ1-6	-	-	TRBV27	TGTGCCAGCAGTTTCGGGCAGGGGAATTCACCCCTCCACTTT	CASSFGQGNSPLHF
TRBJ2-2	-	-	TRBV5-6	TGTGCCAGCAGCTCTGGGAGGCTGGTGGCCGGGGAGCTGTTTTTT	CASSSGRLVAGELFF